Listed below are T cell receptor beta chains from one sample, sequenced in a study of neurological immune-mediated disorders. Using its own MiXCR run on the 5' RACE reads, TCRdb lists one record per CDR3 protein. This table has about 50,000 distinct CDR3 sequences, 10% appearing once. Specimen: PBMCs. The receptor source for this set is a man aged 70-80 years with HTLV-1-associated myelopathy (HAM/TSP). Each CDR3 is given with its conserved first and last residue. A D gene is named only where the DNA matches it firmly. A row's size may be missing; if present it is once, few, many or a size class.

TGTGCCAGCAGTTACTCGAGGACAGGGCGGACCCACAATGAGCAGTTCTTC	CASSYSRTGRTHNEQFF	many	TRBV6-5	TRBJ2-1	TRBD1
TGTGCCAGCAGGTTGGCGGGAGGCCGCACCGGGGAGCTGTTTTTT	CASRLAGGRTGELFF	few	TRBV4-2	TRBJ2-2	TRBD2
TGCGCCAGCAGCTTGGTGCCGGGTACGAACACCGGGGAGCTGTTTTTT	CASSLVPGTNTGELFF	few	TRBV5-1	TRBJ2-2	.
TGCAGTGCTCCGACTAGCGGATCCACAGATACGCAGTATTTT	CSAPTSGSTDTQYF	many	TRBV20-1	TRBJ2-3	TRBD2
TGTGCCACCAGCAGACCCTTAAGCGGGAGTATGACAGATACGCAGTATTTT	CATSRPLSGSMTDTQYF	many	TRBV15	TRBJ2-3	TRBD2
TGTGCCAGCAGTGTGTCGGGGGGGCCAGAGACCCAGTACTTC	CASSVSGGPETQYF	few	TRBV28	TRBJ2-5	TRBD2
TGCAGTGCACCAAGCTCCTACGAGCAGTACTTC	CSAPSSYEQYF	many	TRBV20-1	TRBJ2-7	.
TGTGCCAGCAGCGAATCAGACAGGGTCTACGAGCAGTACTTC	CASSESDRVYEQYF	many	TRBV9	TRBJ2-7	TRBD1
TGTGCCAACAGCAACCGGGCCTCGGGTTTTAGCGGTTCACCCCTCCACTTT	CANSNRASGFSGSPLHF	few	TRBV21-1	TRBJ1-6	.
TGCGCCAGCAGCCTAAGACAGGGGGATTTTTCACCCCTCCACTTT	CASSLRQGDFSPLHF	many	TRBV5-1	TRBJ1-6	TRBD1
TGCGCCAGCAGCACGGACACCCTAGGTGAAAAACTGTTTTTT	CASSTDTLGEKLFF	many	TRBV5-1	TRBJ1-4	.
TGTGCCAGCAGCCGCCGGGACTCGCTCAGGGGCTACACCTTC	CASSRRDSLRGYTF	many	TRBV3-1	TRBJ1-2	.
TGCAGTGCTATAGACGGGACAGGGGGGGCAGATACGCAGTATTTT	CSAIDGTGGADTQYF	many	TRBV20-1	TRBJ2-3	TRBD1
TGCAGTGCTAGCGGCCTGTGGGGGTTCGGGAATGAGCAGTTCTTC	CSASGLWGFGNEQFF	.	TRBV20-1	TRBJ2-1	.
TGTGCCAGTAGTCCTTTAGACAGGGGCGATGAGCAGTTCTTC	CASSPLDRGDEQFF	many	TRBV19	TRBJ2-1	TRBD1
TGTGCCAGCAGTCCAACCGCGGCTGGTGAGCAGTTCTTC	CASSPTAAGEQFF	.	TRBV27	TRBJ2-1	.
TGTGCCAGCAGCCCACAGGGAACCGGGGAGCTGTTTTTT	CASSPQGTGELFF	many	TRBV7-7	TRBJ2-2	.
TGCGCCAGCAGCCCGCGACTAGCGGTAAACAATGAGCAGTTCTTC	CASSPRLAVNNEQFF	medium-sized	TRBV5-1	TRBJ2-1	TRBD2
TGTGCCAGCAGCAAAAACACCTACGAGCAGTACTTC	CASSKNTYEQYF	many	TRBV21-1	TRBJ2-7	.
TGTGCCAGCAGCCTCGACCACCAAGAGACCCAGTACTTC	CASSLDHQETQYF	many	TRBV4-2	TRBJ2-5	.
TGTGCCAGCAGCTTAAGCGGGAGGGCCACAGATACGCAGTATTTT	CASSLSGRATDTQYF	many	TRBV7-6	TRBJ2-3	TRBD2
TGTGCCAGCAGCTTCGGTCGGGACAGGGACTACGAGCAGTACTTC	CASSFGRDRDYEQYF	many	TRBV7-2	TRBJ2-7	TRBD1
TGTGCCAGCAGCCCCCGGTCCACTGAAGCTTTCTTT	CASSPRSTEAFF	many	TRBV7-6	TRBJ1-1	.
TGTGCCAGCAGCTGGACCATGGGCTACACCTTC	CASSWTMGYTF	many	TRBV7-2	TRBJ1-2	.
TGCGCCAGCAGCCAGCCCGGACTAGCGCGAACGAGAGTCGGTCACACAGATACACAGTATTTT	CASSQPGLARTRVGHTDTQYF	.	TRBV4-1	TRBJ2-3	TRBD2
TGTGCCAGCTATAAGGGGACTAGCGGGAACAATGAGCAGTTCTTC	CASYKGTSGNNEQFF	many	TRBV2	TRBJ2-1	TRBD2
TGTGCCAGCAGCTTGACAGGAGATAATTCACCCCTCCACTTT	CASSLTGDNSPLHF	many	TRBV11-2	TRBJ1-6	.
TGTGCCATCAGTGGTCGTGGGCTCAATGAGCAGTTCTTC	CAISGRGLNEQFF	many	TRBV10-3	TRBJ2-1	.
TGTGCCAGCAGTTTAATCGCTAGAAAGGGATATGAGACCCAGTACTTC	CASSLIARKGYETQYF	many	TRBV12-3/TRBV12-4	TRBJ2-5	.
TGTGCCATCAGTGATAATGGGGGTTCTAGCGAAAGAGGCGACGAGCAGTACTTC	CAISDNGGSSERGDEQYF	many	TRBV10-3	TRBJ2-7	.
TGCAGTGCTCGCGATGTTTGGCGGGGAGGCCCCGGGGATGAAAAACTGTTTTTT	CSARDVWRGGPGDEKLFF	many	TRBV20-1	TRBJ1-4	.
TGTGCCAGCAGCCGGGGCCAAGGGGTTCTCCTCCACTTT	CASSRGQGVLLHF	.	TRBV11-2	TRBJ1-6	.
TGTGCCAGCAGCCCGCTTTTAAGGGGTGAAAAACTGTTTTTT	CASSPLLRGEKLFF	many	TRBV7-8	TRBJ1-4	.
TGTGCCAGCAGCTTTAGGGATACCTACGAGCAGTACTTC	CASSFRDTYEQYF	many	TRBV7-6	TRBJ2-7	.
TGTGCCAGCAGCCAAGGGTGGGGCTCTGGAAACACCATATATTTT	CASSQGWGSGNTIYF	many	TRBV4-2	TRBJ1-3	.
TGTGCCAGCACCCCCAGCCACGCGGCCTACAATGAGCAGTTCTTC	CASTPSHAAYNEQFF	many	TRBV9	TRBJ2-1	.
TGTGCCAGCAGTTACCCATCTGTGACTGGAAACACCATATATTTT	CASSYPSVTGNTIYF	many	TRBV6-6	TRBJ1-3	.
TGCAGTGCTAGACGTTGGACTAGCGGGAGTCGGAGGCACGGGGAGCTGTTTTTT	CSARRWTSGSRRHGELFF	many	TRBV20-1	TRBJ2-2	TRBD2
TGTGCCAGCAGCCCCGGGGGCGGGGCCAACGTCCTGACTTTC	CASSPGGGANVLTF	many	TRBV7-2	TRBJ2-6	.
TGTGCCAGCGGTATGAGAGGCGAACCTTCGGAGCAGTTCTTC	CASGMRGEPSEQFF	many	TRBV7-3	TRBJ2-1	.
TGTGCCAGCAGTTTAAGGGGCCGGGCAGGGAGGAATCAGCCCCAGCATTTT	CASSLRGRAGRNQPQHF	many	TRBV28	TRBJ1-5	.
TGTGCCAGCAGCTTAAACCTCGAGTGGATGGGGTACAATGAGCAGTTCTTC	CASSLNLEWMGYNEQFF	many	TRBV7-2	TRBJ2-1	.
TGTGCCACCAGCAGAGCCGCCGGGACATCCACCAGGGAGCTGTTTTTT	CATSRAAGTSTRELFF	.	TRBV15	TRBJ2-2	.
TGCGCCAGCAGCCCGATAGGGGGGCTGGGTCAGCCCCAGCATTTT	CASSPIGGLGQPQHF	many	TRBV5-1	TRBJ1-5	.
TGTGCCAGCTCACCTTACGCAGGGGAGACCCAGTACTTC	CASSPYAGETQYF	.	TRBV18	TRBJ2-5	.
TGCGCCAGCAGCTTGGTAGCCGGGACAGCTGAAGCTTTCTTT	CASSLVAGTAEAFF	many	TRBV5-1	TRBJ1-1	TRBD1
TGTGCCAGCAGCTCCTACCGGGACAGGGGTTCCGGGGAGCTGTTTTTT	CASSSYRDRGSGELFF	many	TRBV11-2	TRBJ2-2	TRBD1
TGCAGTGCTAGAGTCCCCGGGGAGCTGTTTTTT	CSARVPGELFF	medium-sized	TRBV20-1	TRBJ2-2	.
TGTGCCAGCAGACCGAGCGGGAGCCGGGAGACCCAGTACTTC	CASRPSGSRETQYF	.	TRBV12-3/TRBV12-4	TRBJ2-5	TRBD2
TGTGCCAGCTGGGGTCGGGGACTAGCGGCTTCCTACAATGAGCAGTTCTTC	CASWGRGLAASYNEQFF	many	TRBV6-2/TRBV6-3	TRBJ2-1	TRBD2
TGTGCCAGCAGCCCCGAACTAGCGGGAGGCCCTTACGAGCAGTACTTC	CASSPELAGGPYEQYF	many	TRBV9	TRBJ2-7	TRBD2
TGTGCCAGCAGCTTATCCCAGGCTTCCTACAATGAGCAGTTCTTC	CASSLSQASYNEQFF	many	TRBV7-6	TRBJ2-1	.
TGTGCCAGCAGCTTAGGGAGCGGGAGGTGGACAGATACGCAGTATTTT	CASSLGSGRWTDTQYF	many	TRBV7-2	TRBJ2-3	TRBD2